This T cell receptor beta chain was profiled in a study of TIL therapy for anti-PD-1-resistant metastatic lung cancer. V was pared by 1 base and J by 3 bases, with 1 base of the junction left unmatched. Germline V gene lookup returns CDR1 SGHNT and CDR2 YYREEE (reference sequence). The CDR3 totals 13 residues. Time point reported: pre-treatment sample, taken before nivolumab and TIL therapy. The immunoSEQ assay was v3. Profiled with immunoSEQ multiplex PCR; TCRdb holds only in-frame clones, not every one. The sample includes about 60,000 clones, about nine tenths of them seen just once. This clonotype originated in a person aged 25 to 85 with non-small cell lung cancer. This rearrangement joins TRBV5-4 to TRBJ2-7; 7 bases are shared with TRBD1. The sequencing here drew on blood, taken at baseline. Here the CDR3 DNA reads TGTGCCAGCAGCTTGAGACAGGGCTACGAGCAGTACTTC. This encodes CASSLRQGYEQYF. Supplemented by reference TRBV5-4 and TRBJ2-7, the full variable domain reads ETGVTQSPTHLIKTRGQQVTLRCSSQSGHNTVSWYQQALGQGPQFIFQYYREEENGRGNFPPRFSGLQFPNYSSELNVNALELDDSALYLCASSLRQGYEQYFGPGTRLTVT.